The 14 T cell receptor beta chains reported below all come from one sample, sequenced in a study of blood T cell repertoires in COVID-19. Assay: immunoSEQ multiplex PCR; the TCRdb copy retains only in-frame clones and omits some. The sample shows 400,000 or so clones, nearly 90% of them seen only once. The sequencing input was PBMCs or T cells enriched from blood (not recorded which). All receptors come from a woman in her forties with acute COVID-19.

The rearrangement joins TRBV27 to TRBJ1-2, with 9 bases fitting TRBD1. The CDR3 is 14 amino acids. V shed 4 bases and J 8 bases; nucleotides not matched to a gene: 8. CDR1 and CDR2 (germline): MNHEY, SMNVEV (reference sequence). The CDR3 region is CASSSMGQGYGYTF. CDR3 nucleotides: TGTGCCAGCAGTTCGATGGGACAGGGATACGGCTACACCTTC.

This chain joins TRBV5-4 and TRBJ2-7; D is perhaps TRBD1 (6 bases). Per the germline V gene, CDR1 is SGHNT and CDR2 is YYREEE (reference sequence). Trimming left V 4 bases short and J 1 base short, with 15 bases between. The CDR3 length is 15 residues. The DNA of the CDR3 is TGTGCCAGCAGCGCAGACAGGAGTGGTTCCTACGAGCAGTACTTC. The encoded protein is CASSADRSGSYEQYF.

The V gene is TRBV29-1, the J gene TRBJ1-2, with 11 bases matching TRBD1. The germline CDR1 and CDR2 sequences are SQVTM and ANQGSEA. This CDR3 contains 14 residues. Trimming removed 5 bases from V and 1 base from J; junction bases left unmatched: 3. The CDR3 DNA reads as TGCAGCGTTAGGACAGGGGGCGATAACTATGGCTACACCTTC. This translates into CSVRTGGDNYGYTF.

This clone has a single count. V and J are TRBV2 and TRBJ2-7; the match to TRBD2 covers 10 bases. Losses at the gene ends were 8 bases for V and 3 bases for J; bases not matched to a gene: 13. The length of the CDR3 is 16 residues. Per the germline V gene, CDR1 is SNHLY and CDR2 is FYNNEI. CDR3: CASPPSGGDPLYEQYF. CDR3 DNA: TGTGCCAGCCCCCCGAGCGGGGGGGACCCCCTCTACGAGCAGTACTTC.

The chain carries TRBV9 and TRBJ1-2; 10 bases fit TRBD1. CDR1 is SGDLS, CDR2 YYNGEE, per germline. The J segment lost 4 bases and the V segment lost 5 bases, leaving 5 bases of the junction unmatched. This CDR3 is 14 amino acids long. CDR3: CASREDRGSYGYTF. CDR3 in DNA: TGTGCCAGCAGAGAGGACAGGGGGAGCTATGGCTACACCTTC.

This CDR3 reads CASSHPGTEGNTIYF. The CDR3 DNA follows: TGTGCCAGCAGTCATCCCGGGACAGAAGGAAACACCATATATTTT. The V and J genes are TRBV28 and TRBJ1-3, with 7 bases lining up with TRBD1. V dropped 5 bases and J dropped 4; count of bases not matched to a gene: 8. Germline CDR1 reads MDHEN; CDR2 reads SYDVKM. The CDR3 consists of 15 residues.

The J gene is TRBJ2-2, the V gene TRBV6-4, with D maybe TRBD2 (6 bases). Per germline, CDR1 MRHNA and CDR2 SNTAGT. V was clipped by 6 bases and J by 4 bases, with 12 bases between them. This CDR3 spans 14 amino acids. This CDR3 reads CASRRDSSTGELFF. DNA for the CDR3: TGTGCCAGCAGGCGGGACTCTAGCACCGGGGAGCTGTTTTTT.

The rearrangement uses TRBV2 and TRBJ1-6, with TRBD1 identical over 7 bases. The CDR3 length is 15 residues. CDR1 and CDR2 from the germline V gene are SNHLY and FYNNEI. Trimming at V came to 5 bases and at J to 8 bases, leaving 9 bases not matched to a gene. The CDR3 spells CASSSDRVYDSPLHF. The CDR3 DNA reads as TGTGCCAGCAGTAGCGACAGGGTCTACGATTCACCCCTCCACTTT.

This clone appeared a single time. V gene TRBV6-5 combines with J gene TRBJ1-6; no firm D call. The CDR3 has 15 amino acids. Deletions cut 0 bases from V and 5 bases from J, with 8 bases between. Germline loops: CDR1 MNHEY, CDR2 SVGAGI. CDR3 in amino acids: CASSYSRPDNSPLHF. CDR3 nucleotide sequence: TGTGCCAGCAGTTACTCGCGGCCGGATAATTCACCCCTCCACTTT.

This chain connects TRBV4-2 to TRBJ2-2; perhaps TRBD1 as D (5 bases). The CDR3 covers 16 residues. V was cut by 4 bases and J by 0 bases, with 12 bases left in between. Germline V gene lookup returns CDR1 LGHNA and CDR2 YNFKEQ. Written as DNA, the CDR3 is TGTGCCAGCAGCCCCACGACAGTTACGAACACCGGGGAGCTGTTTTTT. This translates into CASSPTTVTNTGELFF.

CDR3 sequence (DNA): TGTGCCAGCAGCCAAGGTTTTAGTCAGCCCCAGCATTTT. Amino acids: CASSQGFSQPQHF. The chain is built from TRBV3-1 (or the pseudogene TRBV3-2) and TRBJ1-5, with no clear D. The CDR3 is 13 residues long. Per the germline V gene, CDR1 is LGHDT and CDR2 is YNNKEL (reference sequence). V gave up 1 base and J gave up 6 bases, with 7 bases separating them.

The rearrangement uses TRBV5-6 and TRBJ2-3; possible D gene TRBD2, 6 bases. V lost 4 bases to trimming and J lost 14 bases, with 20 bases between them. The germline V gene encodes CDR1 SGHDT and CDR2 YYEEEE. The CDR3 spans 13 residues. The CDR3 DNA follows: TGTGCCAGCAGCCCAGGACTGAAAGGGGACTGGTATTTT. Residues: CASSPGLKGDWYF.

This chain connects TRBV4-1 to TRBJ1-3, with TRBD1 as a possible D gene (5 bases). The CDR3 length is 17 residues. Germline loops: CDR1 MGHRA, CDR2 YSYEKL. The V end lost 1 base, the J end lost 0 bases, and 13 bases lay between the germline ends. The CDR3 region has the DNA TGCGCCAGCAGCCAAGTACGACAGTCTTACTCTGGAAACACCATATATTTT. This translates into CASSQVRQSYSGNTIYF.

This sequence joins TRBV10-2 and TRBJ1-6, with unresolved D. The CDR3 totals 17 residues. The V end lost 0 bases, the J end lost 8 bases, and 17 bases lay between the germline ends. Germline lookup yields CDR1 WSHSY and CDR2 SAAADI. This CDR3 reads CASSESSGPALDSPLHF. In DNA, the CDR3 is TGCGCCAGCAGTGAGTCATCGGGTCCCGCCCTAGATTCACCCCTCCACTTT.